This T cell receptor beta chain was captured by sequencing in a study of T cells in Graves' hyperthyroidism and ophthalmopathy. This clonotype came up many times. Together with thyroid ultrasound, orbital computed tomography, serum thyroxine and TRAb, clinical symptoms were used for diagnoses. Amplification targeted TCR beta CDR3 regions from RNA transcripts. The HTBI primer set served for first-round RT-PCR of the TCR CDR3. TCRdb reprocessed the multiplex PCR reads with MiXCR, giving one entry per CDR3 protein. The sample has hundreds of thousands of distinct CDR3 sequences; 19% are singletons. Trimming shortened V by 2 bases and J by 4 bases, and 8 bases separated the two germline ends. The CDR3 extends over 13 amino acids. Germline CDR1 and CDR2: SGHTA and FQGNSA.

The chain is built from TRBV7-2 and TRBJ1-2; D uncertain. This TCR came from a woman aged 18-35 years with Graves' hyperthyroidism. The sequencing input was blood. The CDR3 DNA reads as TGTGCCAGCAGCTTATGGGCAGGCTATGGCTACACCTTC. Translation: CASSLWAGYGYTF.